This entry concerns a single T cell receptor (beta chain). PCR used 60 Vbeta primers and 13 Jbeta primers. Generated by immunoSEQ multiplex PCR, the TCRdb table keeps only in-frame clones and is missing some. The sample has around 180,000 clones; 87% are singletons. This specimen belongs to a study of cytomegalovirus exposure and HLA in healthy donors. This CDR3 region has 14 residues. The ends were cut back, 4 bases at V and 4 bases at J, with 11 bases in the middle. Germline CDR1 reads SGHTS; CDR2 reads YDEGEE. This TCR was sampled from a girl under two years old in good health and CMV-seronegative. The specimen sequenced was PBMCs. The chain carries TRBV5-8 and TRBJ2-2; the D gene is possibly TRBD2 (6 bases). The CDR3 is CASSEGTFTGELFF. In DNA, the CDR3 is TGTGCCAGCAGCGAGGGGACTTTCACCGGGGAGCTGTTTTTT.